This TCR beta chain originates from a study of T cell responses to AZD1222 COVID-19 vaccine. TCRdb's copy holds only in-frame clones and misses some; the assay was immunoSEQ multiplex PCR. Among roughly 87,000 clones listed, 89% were seen once. This CDR3 is 12 amino acids long. Germline CDR1 is MNHEY and CDR2 is SVGAGI. V shed 7 bases and J shed 2 bases, with 7 bases lying between them. This clone was observed a handful of times. V is TRBV6-5 and J is TRBJ2-3; D remains unclear. The sample was peripheral blood, taken 28 days after the second AZD1222 dose. This receptor was taken from an adult who received the AZD1222 COVID-19 vaccine. The CDR3, as DNA: TGTGCCAGCAACTTAGTCACAGATACGCAGTATTTT. It specifies CASNLVTDTQYF.